Below are 17 T cell receptor beta chains sequenced from a single sample in a study of control samples from healthy donors and cancer patients. This table comes from immunoSEQ multiplex PCR, and its TCRdb copy is limited to in-frame clones, with some not included. The sample data list roughly 190,000 clones. The sample comprised blood. The receptors derive from a woman in her twenties or thirties in good health.

The rearrangement uses TRBV29-1 and TRBJ1-2; D not certain. Germline V gene lookup returns CDR1 SQVTM and CDR2 ANQGSEA. The CDR3 is made up of 10 amino acids. The V end was cut by 6 bases, the J end by 5 bases, with 7 bases between. CDR3 bases: TGCAGCGTCCAGGAGTATGGCTACACCTTC. This sequence encodes CSVQEYGYTF. The complete variable domain, with remaining parts taken from reference TRBV29-1 and TRBJ1-2, reads SAVISQKPSRDICQRGTSLTIQCQVDSQVTMMFWYRQQPGQSLTLIATANQGSEATYESGFVIDKFPISRPNLTFSTLTVSNMSPEDSSIYLCSVQEYGYTFGSGTRLTVV.

The gene calls are TRBV3-1 (or the pseudogene TRBV3-2) and TRBJ2-7; D is unresolved. CDR3 size: 14 residues. CDR1 is LGHDT, CDR2 YNNKEL, per germline (reference sequence). V was clipped by 4 bases and J by 3 bases, with 13 bases between them. This CDR3 is CASSPHGPNYEQYF. The CDR3 DNA follows: TGTGCCAGCAGCCCCCATGGCCCTAACTACGAGCAGTACTTC.

This sequence joins TRBV5-1 and TRBJ2-2; D remains unclear. Germline V gene sequence: CDR1 SGHRS, CDR2 YFSETQ. V dropped 0 bases and J dropped 6 bases, with 9 bases sitting between them. This CDR3 has 14 amino acids. The CDR3 sequence: CASSLEARAGELFF. In DNA, the CDR3 is TGCGCCAGCAGCTTGGAGGCCCGGGCCGGGGAGCTGTTTTTT.

The V gene is TRBV29-1, the J gene TRBJ1-2; D is uncertain. The V gene's germline CDR1 is SQVTM and CDR2 ANQGSEA. The CDR3 length is 15 residues. Trimming pared 6 bases from V and 1 base from J, leaving 18 bases between. This CDR3 reads CSVPFTDSLNYGYTF. For the CDR3, the DNA is TGCAGCGTGCCCTTTACGGATTCCCTTAACTATGGCTACACCTTC.

J is TRBJ1-1 and V is TRBV4-1; tentative D call: TRBD1 (5 bases). Looked up from germline, CDR1 is MGHRA and CDR2 is YSYEKL. This CDR3 spans 14 amino acids. The ends were cut back, 4 bases at V and 4 bases at J, with 13 bases in the middle. CDR3: CASSPYQGFTEAFF. CDR3 nucleotides: TGCGCCAGCAGCCCTTATCAGGGATTCACTGAAGCTTTCTTT.

The chain couples TRBV7-8 to TRBJ2-1, with D maybe TRBD2 (5 bases). Germline CDR1 and CDR2: SGHVS and FQNEAQ. Trimming took 1 base from V and 4 from J, leaving 11 bases between them. The length of the CDR3 is 15 residues. CDR3 coding DNA: TGTGCCAGCAGCTTAGTACGGGGAGCGTACAATGAGCAGTTCTTC. Translated: CASSLVRGAYNEQFF.

The V and J genes are TRBV7-9 and TRBJ1-2; possible D gene TRBD1, 6 bases. The germline V gene encodes CDR1 SEHNR and CDR2 FQNEAQ (reference sequence). This CDR3 has 15 residues. The ends were cut back, 1 base at V and 0 bases at J, with 9 bases in the middle. The CDR3 nucleotides read TGTGCCAGCAGCTTAGACGGGGGGCCTAACTATGGCTACACCTTC. Its protein is CASSLDGGPNYGYTF.

The chain joins TRBV18 to TRBJ1-2; 7 positions agree with TRBD1. Per germline, CDR1 KGHSH and CDR2 LQKENI. The CDR3 contains 12 residues. The junction had 7 bases not matched to a gene; V was cut back by 8 bases and J by 7 bases. CDR3 sequence reads: CASRTGAGGYTF. CDR3 nucleotides: TGTGCCAGCAGAACAGGGGCAGGTGGCTACACCTTC. Complete variable domain (other parts from reference TRBV18 and TRBJ1-2): NAGVMQNPRHLVRRRGQEARLRCSPMKGHSHVYWYRQLPEEGLKFMVYLQKENIIDESGMPKERFSAEFPKEGPSILRIQQVVRGDSAAYFCASRTGAGGYTFGSGTRLTVV.

The chain couples TRBV5-1 to TRBJ1-2; D ambiguous. The CDR3 is 14 amino acids. Germline CDR1 is SGHRS and CDR2 is YFSETQ. Trimming took off 0 bases at V and 4 bases at J, with 10 bases between the two ends. CDR3 nucleotide sequence: TGCGCCAGCAGCTTGGGTGACCTCGTCTATGGCTACACCTTC. Its translation is CASSLGDLVYGYTF.

The J gene is TRBJ2-1, the V gene TRBV6-5; no firm D call. V shed 9 bases and J shed 2 bases, with 14 bases lying between them. Germline CDR1 is MNHEY and CDR2 is SVGAGI. CDR3 size: 14 residues. The CDR3 region is CASCWGRAYNEQFF. CDR3 nucleotides: TGTGCCAGTTGCTGGGGAAGGGCCTACAATGAGCAGTTCTTC.

The V gene is TRBV7-2, the J gene TRBJ1-6; D is possibly TRBD1 (6 bases). The germline V and J ends were trimmed by 4 bases and 7 bases, with 14 bases remaining between them. Germline assignment: CDR1 SGHTA and CDR2 FQGNSA. This CDR3 region has 15 residues. The CDR3 nucleotides read TGTGCCAGCAGCTCCCAGGGGTTTGGCAATTCACCCCTCCACTTT. Translating gives CASSSQGFGNSPLHF.

V usage is TRBV28 and J usage is TRBJ1-6, with D perhaps matching TRBD1 (5 bases). The V gene lost 5 bases and the J gene lost 10 bases, with 18 bases spanning the gap. Germline lookup yields CDR1 MDHEN and CDR2 SYDVKM. This CDR3 has 15 residues. CDR3 loop: CASSLGRGIFSPLHF. DNA for the CDR3: TGTGCCAGCAGTCTCGGGAGGGGAATTTTCTCACCCCTCCACTTT.

This rearrangement joins TRBV3-1 (or the pseudogene TRBV3-2) to TRBJ2-7; no clear D. Germline V CDR1 and CDR2: LGHDT, YNNKEL (reference sequence). This CDR3 comprises 13 residues. The V and J ends lost 2 bases and 6 bases respectively, with 11 bases between them. The CDR3 DNA follows: TGTGCCAGCAGCCAATCTCAATACGCCGAGCAGTACTTC. Protein sequence: CASSQSQYAEQYF.

With regard to this clone: Other DNA sequences in the same sample also yield this CDR3. The V and J genes are TRBV7-2 and TRBJ1-6, with TRBD1 matching over 7 bases. J gave up 4 bases and V 5 bases, and 5 bases lay outside the gene matches. The CDR3 totals 15 residues. CDR1 and CDR2 from the germline V gene are SGHTA and FQGNSA. Here the CDR3 reads CASSPGTVYNSPLHF. The CDR3 DNA reads TGTGCCAGCAGCCCGGGGACAGTATATAATTCACCCCTCCACTTT.

J is TRBJ1-2 and V is TRBV6-5; 7 bases align to TRBD1. The CDR3 length is 14 residues. The trim removed 2 bases at V and 2 bases at J, leaving 2 bases unmatched. CDR1 MNHEY and CDR2 SVGAGI come from the germline V gene. The CDR3 loop is CASSYKGQNYGYTF. The CDR3 DNA reads TGTGCCAGCAGTTACAAGGGACAGAACTATGGCTACACCTTC.

The genes are TRBV18 and TRBJ2-7, with 10 nucleotides matching TRBD2. The CDR3 runs to 15 residues. The germline V gene encodes CDR1 KGHSH and CDR2 LQKENI. Trimming cost V 4 bases and J 4 bases; bases outside gene matches: 7. The DNA of the CDR3 is TGTGCCAGCTCACTCACTAGCGGGGACCTATACGAGCAGTACTTC. Its translation: CASSLTSGDLYEQYF.

Regarding this clone: Germline is not matched at one junction end, which may reflect a read error. V is TRBV5-1 and J is TRBJ2-7; no reliable D call. The CDR3 has 13 residues. Germline CDR1 and CDR2: SGHRS and YFSETQ. The CDR3 region is CASRLGSVYEQYF. For the CDR3, the DNA is TGCGCCAGCAGGTTGGGATCGGTCTACGAGCAGTACTTC.